This T cell receptor (beta chain) was recorded in a study of ipilimumab plus nivolumab after autologous stem cell transplantation. Study results and caveats: TCR repertoire, Treg phenotype and gut microbiota reportedly support more study of this approach.

About this clone itself: Its antigen remains unidentified.

Trimming removed 2 bases at V and 7 bases at J, with 15 bases between. The CDR3 contains 15 residues. In germline, CDR1 is SNHLY, CDR2 FYNNEI. TCRdb keeps only in-frame clones here, not all; method: immunoSEQ multiplex PCR. The sample shows approximately 15,000 clones, about 77% of them seen only once. Starting 14 to 28 days after autologous transplant, ipilimumab 1 mg/kg was given. The V and J genes are TRBV2 and TRBJ1-3, with a tentative D call TRBD1 (5 bases). The TCR comes from a male donor with diffuse large B-cell lymphoma. Sequencing used PBMCs, obtained in a trial of ipilimumab plus nivolumab as post-transplant consolidation. CDR3 nucleotide sequence: TGTGCCAGCAGTGAAAGTCGGGGGAGCGGCAACACCATATATTTT. It encodes CASSESRGSGNTIYF.